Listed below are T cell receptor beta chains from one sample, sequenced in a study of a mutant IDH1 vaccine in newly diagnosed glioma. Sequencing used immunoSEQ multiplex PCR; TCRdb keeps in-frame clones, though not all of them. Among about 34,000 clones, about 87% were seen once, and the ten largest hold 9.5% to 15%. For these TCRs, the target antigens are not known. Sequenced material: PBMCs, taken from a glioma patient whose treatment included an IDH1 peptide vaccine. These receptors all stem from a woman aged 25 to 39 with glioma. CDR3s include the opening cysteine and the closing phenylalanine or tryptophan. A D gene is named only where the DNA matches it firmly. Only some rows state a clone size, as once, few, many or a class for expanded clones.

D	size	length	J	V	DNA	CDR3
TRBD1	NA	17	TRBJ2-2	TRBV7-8	TGTGCCAGCAGCTTAATGTTCCGACAGGGTAACACCGGGGAGCTGTTTTTT	CASSLMFRQGNTGELFF
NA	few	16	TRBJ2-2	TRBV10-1	TGCGCCAGCAGTGGGGCTCTGGGAGAGAGCACCGGGGAGCTGTTTTTT	CASSGALGESTGELFF
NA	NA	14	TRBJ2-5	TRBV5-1	TGCGCCAGCAGCTTGGCTGGGGGCCGGGAGACCCAGTACTTC	CASSLAGGRETQYF
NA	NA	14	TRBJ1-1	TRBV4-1	TGCGCCAGCAGCTCAGGGTATCCAAACACTGAAGCTTTCTTT	CASSSGYPNTEAFF
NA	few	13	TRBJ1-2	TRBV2	TGTGCCAGCAGTCGTCTAGAGAGGGACGGCTACACCTTC	CASSRLERDGYTF
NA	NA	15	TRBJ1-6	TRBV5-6	TGTGCCAGCAGCTTCAGAACAGGACTCAATTCACCCCTCCACTTT	CASSFRTGLNSPLHF
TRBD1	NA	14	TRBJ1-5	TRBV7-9	TGTGCCAGCAGCTTAGGCAGGGGGCATCAGCCCCAGCATTTT	CASSLGRGHQPQHF
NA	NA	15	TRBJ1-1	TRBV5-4	TGTGCCAGCAGCTACCGCACAGGGACGAACACTGAAGCTTTCTTT	CASSYRTGTNTEAFF
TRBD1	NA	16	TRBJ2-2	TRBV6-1	TGTGCCAGCAGTGTGATGGGACAGGGAGGCTCCGGGGAGCTGTTTTTT	CASSVMGQGGSGELFF
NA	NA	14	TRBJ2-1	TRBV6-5	TGTGCCACCCAGGAGGGCCCCGCCTATAATGAGCAGTTCTTC	CATQEGPAYNEQFF
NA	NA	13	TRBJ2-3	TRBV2	TGTGCCAGCCTTTTAGGGGGCACAGATACGCAGTATTTT	CASLLGGTDTQYF
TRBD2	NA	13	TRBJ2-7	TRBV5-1	TGCGCCAGCAGCTTGGGACTAGCGGACGAGCAGTACTTC	CASSLGLADEQYF
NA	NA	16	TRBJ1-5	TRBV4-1	TGCGCCAGCAGCCAAGGGTCGGGGGCCCGTAATCAGCCCCAGCATTTT	CASSQGSGARNQPQHF